This T cell receptor (beta chain) emerged from a study of CD4 T cells in relation to SARS-CoV-2 and coronaviruses. The CDR3 runs to 15 residues. CDR1 is LNHDA and CDR2 is SQIVND in the germline V gene (reference sequence). Trimming removed 4 bases at V and 4 bases at J, with 14 bases between. Using immunoSEQ multiplex PCR, the repertoire was profiled, and TCRdb retains in-frame clones only, with some absent. The table records around 69,000 clones, 85% to 95% of them present only once. Before the COVID-19 pandemic, during about 2011-2019, CD4+ T cells were taken from unexposed donors. This chain joins TRBV19 and TRBJ1-5; possible D gene TRBD1, 6 bases. Sequenced input: naive CD4+ T cells from PBMCs. Subset here: naive CD4+ T cells isolated by negative enrichment. This sequence originates from a human donor in good health. CDR3 protein: CASSTAGQINQPQHF. CDR3 sequence (DNA): TGTGCCAGTAGTACGGCGGGACAAATTAATCAGCCCCAGCATTTT.